The 6 T cell receptor beta chains presented below share a single source sample, sequenced in a study of CD4 T cells in relation to SARS-CoV-2 and coronaviruses. Libraries were prepared by immunoSEQ multiplex PCR; TCRdb keeps only in-frame clonotypes and omits some of them. This table holds 20,000 to 25,000 clones, 74% found once. Before the COVID-19 pandemic, during about 2011-2019, CD4+ T cells were taken from unexposed donors. After less than 11 days of culture, CD4+ T cells were isolated. Antigens for these TCRs are unknown. The material sequenced was CD4+ T cells from PBMCs, cultured in vitro. The receptors were gathered from a human donor in good health.

The chain has TRBV11-2 and TRBJ2-1, with 12 positions matching TRBD2. V was pared by 5 bases and J by 9 bases, with 8 bases of the junction left unmatched. This CDR3 has 15 residues. Germline V gives CDR1 SGHAT, CDR2 FQNNGV. The DNA for the CDR3 is TGTGCCAGCAGCCCCGGGACTAGCGGGTGGGCTGAGCAGTTCTTC. Amino acid sequence: CASSPGTSGWAEQFF.

This clone was seen only once. The V gene is TRBV15, the J gene TRBJ2-1; perhaps TRBD2 as D (6 bases). The CDR3 is 16 residues long. In germline, CDR1 is LNHNV, CDR2 YYDKDF (reference sequence). V lost 0 bases, J lost 6 bases, and 15 bases lay in between. The CDR3: CATSRDLAGSSNEQFF. The DNA of the CDR3 is TGTGCCACCAGCAGAGATTTAGCCGGGAGTTCCAATGAGCAGTTCTTC.

The chain employs TRBV5-1 and TRBJ2-1; TRBD2 matches at 8 bases. Germline V gene data show CDR1 as SGHRS and CDR2 as YFSETQ. This CDR3 comprises 17 residues. The V segment lost 5 bases and the J segment 2 bases; nucleotides outside the gene matches: 12. In DNA form, the CDR3 reads TGCGCCAGCAGTCGGGAGGGCCCAGCCTCTCCCTACAATGAGCAGTTCTTC. Translated, it gives CASSREGPASPYNEQFF.

This clone was observed a handful of times. The J gene is TRBJ1-6, the V gene TRBV7-8, with D perhaps matching TRBD1 (5 bases). The CDR3 runs to 13 residues. The ends were cut back, 3 bases at V and 13 bases at J, with 13 bases in the middle. Germline V CDR1 and CDR2: SGHVS, FQNEAQ. The CDR3 protein is CASSFPGIAPLHF. Written as DNA, the CDR3 is TGTGCCAGCAGCTTCCCAGGGATAGCGCCCCTCCACTTT. Looking up the rest from reference TRBV7-8 and TRBJ1-6 gives the full variable domain: GAGVSQSPRYKVAKRGQDVALRCDPISGHVSLFWYQQALGQGPEFLTYFQNEAQLDKSGLPSDRFFAERPEGSVSTLKIQRTQQEDSAVYLCASSFPGIAPLHFGNGTRLTVT.

This clone was detected once. CDR3 nucleotide sequence: TGCGCCAGCAGAAGCCCTCAGGGGGCGGCTTTCTTT. Residues: CASRSPQGAAFF. V usage is TRBV10-2 and J usage is TRBJ1-1; 8 positions agree with TRBD1. In germline, CDR1 is WSHSY, CDR2 SAAADI. The CDR3 covers 12 residues. V shed 6 bases, J shed 11 bases, and the junction held 8 bases outside the gene matches.

The genes are TRBV28 and TRBJ1-6, with D perhaps matching TRBD1 (5 bases). V was clipped by 3 bases and J by 10 bases, with 7 bases between them. The germline gives CDR1 MDHEN, CDR2 SYDVKM. The CDR3 runs to 12 residues. CDR3 sequence: CASSFRESPLHF. DNA of the CDR3: TGTGCCAGCAGTTTCAGGGAATCACCCCTCCACTTT.